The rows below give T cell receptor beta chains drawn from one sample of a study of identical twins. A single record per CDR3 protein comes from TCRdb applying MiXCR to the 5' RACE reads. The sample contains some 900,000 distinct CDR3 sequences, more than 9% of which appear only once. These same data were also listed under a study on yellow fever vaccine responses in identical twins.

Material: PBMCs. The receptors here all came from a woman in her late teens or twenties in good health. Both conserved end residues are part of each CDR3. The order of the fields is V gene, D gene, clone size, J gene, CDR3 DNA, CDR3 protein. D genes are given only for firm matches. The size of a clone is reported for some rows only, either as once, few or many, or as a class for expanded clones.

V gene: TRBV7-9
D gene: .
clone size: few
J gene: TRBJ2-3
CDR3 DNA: TGTGCCAGCAGCGAGGGGCCAGATACGCAGTATTTT
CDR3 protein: CASSEGPDTQYF

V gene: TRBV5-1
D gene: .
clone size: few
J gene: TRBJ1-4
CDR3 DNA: TGCGCCAGCAGCAACGACGAAAAACTGTTTTTT
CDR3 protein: CASSNDEKLFF

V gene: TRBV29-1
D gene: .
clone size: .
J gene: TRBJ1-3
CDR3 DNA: TGCAGCGTTGTAGGTGGAAACACCATATATTTT
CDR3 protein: CSVVGGNTIYF

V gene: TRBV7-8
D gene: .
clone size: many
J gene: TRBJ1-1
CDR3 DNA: TGTGCCAGCAGCTTAGTCGACTTCCCCCGAGGGGCTGAAGCTTTCTTT
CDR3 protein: CASSLVDFPRGAEAFF

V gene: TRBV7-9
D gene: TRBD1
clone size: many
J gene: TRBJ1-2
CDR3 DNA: TGTGCCAGCAGGCAATCCGGGACAGATCAAGGCTACACCTTC
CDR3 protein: CASRQSGTDQGYTF

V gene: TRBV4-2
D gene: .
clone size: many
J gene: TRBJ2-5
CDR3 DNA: TGTGCCAGCAGCCCCGAGAGCCAAGAGACCCAGTACTTC
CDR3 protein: CASSPESQETQYF

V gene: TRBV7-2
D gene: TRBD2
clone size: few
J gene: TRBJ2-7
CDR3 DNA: TGTGCCAGCAGCTTAGGGGGACTAACAGTTACCTACGAGCAGTACTTC
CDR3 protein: CASSLGGLTVTYEQYF

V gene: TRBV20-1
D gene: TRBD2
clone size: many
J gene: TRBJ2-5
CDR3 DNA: TGCAGTGCTAGCCTAGCGGGGGTGCAAGAGACCCAGTACTTC
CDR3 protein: CSASLAGVQETQYF

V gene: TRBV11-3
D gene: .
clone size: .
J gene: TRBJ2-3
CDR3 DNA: TGTGCCAGCAGCTCCTATGCCATAGATACGCAGTATTTT
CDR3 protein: CASSSYAIDTQYF

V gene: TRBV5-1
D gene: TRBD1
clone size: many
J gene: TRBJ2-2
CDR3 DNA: TGCGCCAGCAGCGGGACAGGGGGCCCGAACACCGAGGAGCTGTTTTTT
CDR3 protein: CASSGTGGPNTEELFF

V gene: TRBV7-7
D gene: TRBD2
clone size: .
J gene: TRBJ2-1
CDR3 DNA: TGTGCCAGCAGCTTCGCAGTAGCGGGAGGGCCGGGTGAGCAGTTCTTC
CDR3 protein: CASSFAVAGGPGEQFF

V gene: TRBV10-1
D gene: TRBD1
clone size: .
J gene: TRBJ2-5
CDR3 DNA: TGCGCCAGCAGTGAAGGGACAGGGAGTGGAGAGACCCAGTACTTC
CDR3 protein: CASSEGTGSGETQYF

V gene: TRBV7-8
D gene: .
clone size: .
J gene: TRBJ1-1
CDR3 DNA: TGTGCCAGCAGTCCTCACCAGGGTATGGGCACTGAAGCTTTCTTT
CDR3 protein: CASSPHQGMGTEAFF

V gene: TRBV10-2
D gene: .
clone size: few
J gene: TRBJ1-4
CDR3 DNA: TGCGCCAGCAGTGCCTCCGAAAAACTGTTTTTT
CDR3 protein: CASSASEKLFF

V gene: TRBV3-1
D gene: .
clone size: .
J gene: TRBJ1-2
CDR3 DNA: TGTGCCAGCAGCCAAGATAATCGGGGCAGGGATGACTATGGCTACACCTTC
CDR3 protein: CASSQDNRGRDDYGYTF

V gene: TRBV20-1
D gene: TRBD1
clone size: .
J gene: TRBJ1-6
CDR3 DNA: TGCAGTGCGGGGACAGGGGGTTCACCCCTCCACTTT
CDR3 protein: CSAGTGGSPLHF

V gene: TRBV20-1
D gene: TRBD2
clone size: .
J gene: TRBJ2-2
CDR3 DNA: TGCTGTGCTAGAGGCCCCCAGGAGCGGGGCAACACCGGGGAGCTGTTTTTT
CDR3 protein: CCARGPQERGNTGELFF

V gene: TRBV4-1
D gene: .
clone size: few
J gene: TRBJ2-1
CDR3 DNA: TGCGCCAGCAGCCAAGGATTTGACGGATACAATGAGCAGTTCTTC
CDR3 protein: CASSQGFDGYNEQFF

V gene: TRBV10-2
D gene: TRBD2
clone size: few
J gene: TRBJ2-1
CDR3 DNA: TGCGCCAGCAGCCCGGAGGGGCGGGGGAGTGATTCCTCCTACAATGAGCAGTTCTTC
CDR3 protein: CASSPEGRGSDSSYNEQFF

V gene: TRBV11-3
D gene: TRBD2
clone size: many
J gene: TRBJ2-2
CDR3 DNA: TGTGCCAGCAGCTTTGGACTAGCGGGGGGGAGGTACACCGGGGAGCTGTTTTTT
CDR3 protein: CASSFGLAGGRYTGELFF

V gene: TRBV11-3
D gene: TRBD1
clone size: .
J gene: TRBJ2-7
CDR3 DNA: TGTGCCAGCAGCTTACCGGACAGGGGTTACGAGCAGTACTTC
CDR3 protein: CASSLPDRGYEQYF

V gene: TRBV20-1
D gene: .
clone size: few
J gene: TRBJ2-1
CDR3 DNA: TGCAGTGCTCACGCACCCGTACCCAATGAGCAGTTCTTC
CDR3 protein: CSAHAPVPNEQFF